The subject of this entry is one T cell receptor beta chain. Its binding antigen is unknown. Base qualities are not recorded, but no much larger clone differs from it by a single base. The data derive from a study of OX40 agonist ivuxolimab in advanced cancers. A note on the overall study: The costimulatory receptor OX40 (CD134) was targeted by ivuxolimab, a fully human IgG2 agonistic monoclonal antibody. Intravenous ivuxolimab was administered to patients every 2 weeks at six dose levels: 0.01, 0.1, 0.3, 1.5, 3 and 10 mg/kg. Among the roughly 50 dose-escalation patients, approximately 20 had hepatocellular carcinoma, roughly 15 melanoma, 9 renal cell carcinoma and 9 head and neck cancer. In the dose-escalation cohort, around four fifths of patients were male, and the mean age was around 60 years with a range of roughly 23 to 90. Patients were allowed to have had prior anti-PD-1, anti-PD-L1 or anti-CTLA-4 therapy, and approximately 41% of the dose-escalation patients had previously received checkpoint inhibitors. Three dose-escalation patients achieved partial responses, one with hepatocellular carcinoma and two with cutaneous melanoma. Peripheral TCRbeta sequencing aimed to test whether ivuxolimab altered TCR sequence diversity and caused clonal T-cell expansion. The paper reports the monotherapy dose-escalation portion (N of about 50 patients) of the phase I ivuxolimab trial.

Ends trimmed: V by 10 bases, J by 3 bases; bases unmatched to a gene: 11. Measured from the cysteine to the phenylalanine, the CDR3 is 15 residues long. The read is trimmed to its CDR3 DNA, 45 bases read in frame from base 1. From the germline V gene, CDR1 is SNHLY and CDR2 is FYNNEI. The trial excluded patients who had a history of autoimmune disease or who were on systemic immunosuppression. Peripheral blood for TCR sequencing was collected from all dose cohorts at baseline, on cycle 4 day 1, and on cycle 7 day 1. Samples came from an open-label, multicenter, first-in-human phase I dose-escalation trial of ivuxolimab. Adults with locally advanced or metastatic melanoma, renal cell carcinoma, hepatocellular carcinoma or head and neck squamous cell carcinoma were enrolled in the trial. Before TCR sequencing, CD4+ and CD8+ T cells were separately sorted from peripheral blood. The investigation overall reported the following: In the 0.1-3.0 mg/kg groups, partial responders had among the lowest normalized peripheral clonal expansion, particularly in CD8+ T cells. At doses from 0.1 to 3.0 mg/kg, clonal expansion was seen in both CD4+ and CD8+ blood T cells between baseline and week 6. Low levels of normalized T-cell clonal expansion were also seen in some patients who did not respond. The antigen specificity of the peripheral T cells that underwent clonal expansion was not determined. After ivuxolimab, CD8+ T cells had more expanded clones than CD4+ T cells on average.

To sequence the TCRbeta CDR3 region, genomic DNA was isolated from the sorted cells. TCRbeta CDR3 regions were sequenced using the immunoSEQ Assay. The table was pulled from immuneACCESS by TCRdb, which kept in-frame rearrangements only. Such tables lose some clones; where checked, under half of the loss comes from unresolved V genes, and the rest has no known cause. Across this sample there are roughly 100,000 clones, with about nine tenths seen only once. The biggest ten clones account for approximately 5.7% of the sample. The sequence was obtained from an adult with an advanced solid tumor such as melanoma, head and neck, liver or kidney cancer. The sequencing used CD4+ or CD8+ T cells sorted from blood, collected in a trial of the OX40 agonist ivuxolimab. The chain employs TRBV2 and TRBJ2-2, with TRBD2 matching 7 junction bases. The CDR3 protein: CATSPERGYTGELFF. The DNA reads as follows: TGTGCCACCTCCCCTGAGCGGGGTTACACCGGGGAGCTGTTTTTT.